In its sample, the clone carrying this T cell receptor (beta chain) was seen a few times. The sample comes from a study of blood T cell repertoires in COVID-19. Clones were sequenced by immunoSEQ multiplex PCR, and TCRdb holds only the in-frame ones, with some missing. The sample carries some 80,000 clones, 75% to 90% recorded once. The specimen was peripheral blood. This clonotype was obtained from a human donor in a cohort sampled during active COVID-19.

CDR3 loop: CASSGSPRQFSNYGYTF. The CDR3 DNA follows: TGTGCCAGCAGCGGTTCCCCTAGACAGTTTTCTAACTATGGCTACACCTTC. The rearrangement links TRBV11-3 to TRBJ1-2, with D maybe TRBD1 (5 bases). Between the trimmed V and J ends, which lost 5 bases and 0 bases, there was a span of 19 bases. The germline gives CDR1 SGHNT, CDR2 YENEEA. The CDR3 loop spans 17 amino acids. Full variable domain (missing parts from reference TRBV11-3 and TRBJ1-2): EAGVVQSPRYKIIEKKQPVAFWCNPISGHNTLYWYLQNLGQGPELLIRYENEEAVDDSQLPKDRFSAERLKGVDSTLKIQPAELGDSAVYLCASSGSPRQFSNYGYTFGSGTRLTVV.